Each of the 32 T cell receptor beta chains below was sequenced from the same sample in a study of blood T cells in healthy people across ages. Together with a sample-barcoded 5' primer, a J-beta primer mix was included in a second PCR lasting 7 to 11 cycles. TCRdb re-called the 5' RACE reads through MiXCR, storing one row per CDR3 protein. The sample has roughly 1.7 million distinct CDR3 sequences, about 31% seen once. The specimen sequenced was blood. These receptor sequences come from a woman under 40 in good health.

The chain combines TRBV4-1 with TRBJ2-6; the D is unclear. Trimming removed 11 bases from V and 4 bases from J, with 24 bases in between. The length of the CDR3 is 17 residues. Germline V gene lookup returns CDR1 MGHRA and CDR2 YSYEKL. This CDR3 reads CAGRPATAALGANVLTF. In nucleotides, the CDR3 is TGCGCCGGCCGGCCAGCGACGGCGGCCCTCGGGGCCAACGTCCTGACTTTC.

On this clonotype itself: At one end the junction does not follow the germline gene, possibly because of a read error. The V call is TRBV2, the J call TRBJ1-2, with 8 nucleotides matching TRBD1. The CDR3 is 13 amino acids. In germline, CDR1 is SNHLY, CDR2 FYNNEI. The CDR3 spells CASTTGGYYGYTF. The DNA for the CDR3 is TGTGCTAGCACTACAGGGGGTTACTATGGCTACACCTTC.

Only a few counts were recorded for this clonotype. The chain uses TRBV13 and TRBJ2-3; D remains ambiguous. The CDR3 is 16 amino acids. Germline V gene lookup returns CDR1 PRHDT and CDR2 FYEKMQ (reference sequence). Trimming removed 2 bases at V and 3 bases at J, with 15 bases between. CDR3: CASSLYEKVLTDTQYF. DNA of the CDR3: TGTGCCAGCAGCTTATATGAGAAAGTGTTGACAGATACGCAGTATTTT.

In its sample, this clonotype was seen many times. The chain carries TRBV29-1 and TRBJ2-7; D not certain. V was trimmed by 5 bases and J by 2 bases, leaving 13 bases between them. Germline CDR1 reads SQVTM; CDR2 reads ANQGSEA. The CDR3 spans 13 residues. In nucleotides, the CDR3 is TGCAGCGTTTGGGCGGATCATACCTACGAGCAGTACTTC. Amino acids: CSVWADHTYEQYF.

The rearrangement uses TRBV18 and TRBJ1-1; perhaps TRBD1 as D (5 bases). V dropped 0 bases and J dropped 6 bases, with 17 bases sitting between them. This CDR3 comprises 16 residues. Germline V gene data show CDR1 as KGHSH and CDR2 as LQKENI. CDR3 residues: CASSPPSGGGLAEAFF. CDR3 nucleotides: TGTGCCAGCTCACCACCGTCGGGGGGAGGGCTGGCTGAAGCTTTCTTT.

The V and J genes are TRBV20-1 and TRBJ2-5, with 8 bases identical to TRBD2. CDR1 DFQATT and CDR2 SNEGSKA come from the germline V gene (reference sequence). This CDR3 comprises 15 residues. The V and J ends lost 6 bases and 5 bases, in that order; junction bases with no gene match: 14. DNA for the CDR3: TGCAGTGCGCAAGCCCGGGGGGGGTTTTATGAGACCCAGTACTTC. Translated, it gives CSAQARGGFYETQYF.

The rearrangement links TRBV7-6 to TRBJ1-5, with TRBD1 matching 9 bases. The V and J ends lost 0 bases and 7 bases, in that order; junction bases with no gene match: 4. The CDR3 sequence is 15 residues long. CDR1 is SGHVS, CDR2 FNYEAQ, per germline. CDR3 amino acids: CASSLAQDRGQPQHF. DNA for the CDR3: TGTGCCAGCAGCTTAGCGCAGGACAGGGGACAGCCCCAGCATTTT.

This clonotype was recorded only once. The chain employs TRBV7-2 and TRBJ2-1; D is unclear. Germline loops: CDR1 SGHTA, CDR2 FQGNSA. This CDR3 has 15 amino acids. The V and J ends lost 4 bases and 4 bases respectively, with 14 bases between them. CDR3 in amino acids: CASSSTPRLYNEQFF. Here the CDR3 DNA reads TGTGCCAGCAGCTCAACACCGAGACTTTACAATGAGCAGTTCTTC.

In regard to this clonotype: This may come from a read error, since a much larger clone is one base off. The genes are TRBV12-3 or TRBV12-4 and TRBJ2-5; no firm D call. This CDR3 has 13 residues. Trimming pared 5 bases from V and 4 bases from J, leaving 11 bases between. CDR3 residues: CASSPPDSETQYF. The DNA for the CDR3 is TGTGCCAGCAGTCCACCCGACTCAGAGACCCAGTACTTC.

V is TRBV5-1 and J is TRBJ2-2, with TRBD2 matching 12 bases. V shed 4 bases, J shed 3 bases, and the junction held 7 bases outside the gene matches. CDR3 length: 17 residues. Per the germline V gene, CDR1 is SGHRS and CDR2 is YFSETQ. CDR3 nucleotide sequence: TGCGCCAGCAGCGGAGGACTAGCGGGGTTTCACACCGGGGAGCTGTTTTTT. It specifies CASSGGLAGFHTGELFF.

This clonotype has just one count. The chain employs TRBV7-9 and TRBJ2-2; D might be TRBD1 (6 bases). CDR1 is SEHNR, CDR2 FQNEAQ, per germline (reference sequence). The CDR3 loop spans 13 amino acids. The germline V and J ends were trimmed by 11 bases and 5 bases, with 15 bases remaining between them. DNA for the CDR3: TGTGCCTCCGAAGGGGGTGGTACCGGGGAGCTGTTTTTT. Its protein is CASEGGGTGELFF.

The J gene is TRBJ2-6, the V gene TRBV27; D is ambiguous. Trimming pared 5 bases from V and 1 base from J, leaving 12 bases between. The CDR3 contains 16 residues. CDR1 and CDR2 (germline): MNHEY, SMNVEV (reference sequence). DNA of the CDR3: TGTGCCAGCAGTCCTATAGTGGGGTCTGGGGCCAACGTCCTGACTTTC. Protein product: CASSPIVGSGANVLTF.

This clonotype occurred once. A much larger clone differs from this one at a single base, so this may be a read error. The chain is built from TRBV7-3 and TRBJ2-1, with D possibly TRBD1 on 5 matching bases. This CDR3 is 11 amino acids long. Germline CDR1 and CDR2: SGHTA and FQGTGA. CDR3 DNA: TGTACCAGCCAGGGCTACAATGAGCAGTTCTTC. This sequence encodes CTSQGYNEQFF.

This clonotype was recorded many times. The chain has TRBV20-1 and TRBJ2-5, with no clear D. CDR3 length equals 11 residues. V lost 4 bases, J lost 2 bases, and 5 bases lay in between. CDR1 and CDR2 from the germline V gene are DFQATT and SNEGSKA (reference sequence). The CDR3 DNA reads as TGCAGTGCTAAAGGGCAAGAGACCCAGTACTTC. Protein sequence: CSAKGQETQYF.

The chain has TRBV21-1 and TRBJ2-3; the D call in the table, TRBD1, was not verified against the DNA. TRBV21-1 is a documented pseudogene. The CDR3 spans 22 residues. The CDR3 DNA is TGTGCCAGCAGCCAGAGGGAGTCCCTCGGGACAGGGAAGCTTAGGGCAACAGATACGCAGTATTTT. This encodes CASSQRESLGTGKLRATDTQYF.

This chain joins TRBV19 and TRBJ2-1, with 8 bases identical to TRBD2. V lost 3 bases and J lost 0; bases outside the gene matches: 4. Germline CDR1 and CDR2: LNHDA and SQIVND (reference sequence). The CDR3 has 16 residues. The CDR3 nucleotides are TGTGCCAGTAGTATTCCAGCGGGGGCCTCCTACAATGAGCAGTTCTTC. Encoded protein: CASSIPAGASYNEQFF.

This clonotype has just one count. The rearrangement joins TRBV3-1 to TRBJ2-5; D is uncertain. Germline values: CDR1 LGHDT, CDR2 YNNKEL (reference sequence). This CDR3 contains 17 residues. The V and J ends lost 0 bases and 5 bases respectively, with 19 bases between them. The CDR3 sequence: CASSQDRGLGSWETQYF. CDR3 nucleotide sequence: TGTGCCAGCAGCCAAGATCGCGGTCTGGGATCCTGGGAGACCCAGTACTTC.

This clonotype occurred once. CDR3 amino acids: CSVRRDDSTDTQYF. CDR3 nucleotides: TGCAGTGTTCGCCGGGACGATAGCACAGATACGCAGTATTTT. The chain employs TRBV20-1 and TRBJ2-3; the D call may be TRBD1 or TRBD2 (5 bases each). The germline V gene encodes CDR1 DFQATT and CDR2 SNEGSKA (reference sequence). Trimming left V 7 bases short and J 0 bases short, with 14 bases between. The CDR3 loop spans 14 amino acids.

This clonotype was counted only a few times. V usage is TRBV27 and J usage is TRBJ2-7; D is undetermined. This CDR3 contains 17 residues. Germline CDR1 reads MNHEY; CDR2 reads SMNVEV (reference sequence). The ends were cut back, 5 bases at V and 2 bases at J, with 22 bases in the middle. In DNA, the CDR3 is TGTGCCAGCAGTCCCCTGCGAGGACCCCATGGGGCCTACGAGCAGTACTTC. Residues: CASSPLRGPHGAYEQYF.

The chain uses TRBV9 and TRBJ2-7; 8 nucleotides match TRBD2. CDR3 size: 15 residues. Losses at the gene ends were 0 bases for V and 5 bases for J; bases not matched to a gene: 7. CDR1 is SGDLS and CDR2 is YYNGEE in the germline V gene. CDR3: CASSVGGREDHEQYF. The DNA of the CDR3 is TGTGCCAGCAGCGTAGGGGGGCGGGAGGATCACGAGCAGTACTTC.

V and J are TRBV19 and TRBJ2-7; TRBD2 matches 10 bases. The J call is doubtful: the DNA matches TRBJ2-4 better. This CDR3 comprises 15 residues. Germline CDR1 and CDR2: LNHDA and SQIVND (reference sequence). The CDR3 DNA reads TGTGCCAGTACCCCAAGAGCGGGAGGGCCAAACATTCAGTACTTC. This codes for CASTPRAGGPNIQYF.

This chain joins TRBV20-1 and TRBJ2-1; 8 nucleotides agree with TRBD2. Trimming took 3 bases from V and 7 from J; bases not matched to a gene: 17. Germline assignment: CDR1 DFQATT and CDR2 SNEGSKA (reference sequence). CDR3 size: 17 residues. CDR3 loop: CSARERRGLGGRNEQFF. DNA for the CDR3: TGCAGTGCTAGGGAACGAAGGGGACTAGGAGGGAGGAATGAGCAGTTCTTC.

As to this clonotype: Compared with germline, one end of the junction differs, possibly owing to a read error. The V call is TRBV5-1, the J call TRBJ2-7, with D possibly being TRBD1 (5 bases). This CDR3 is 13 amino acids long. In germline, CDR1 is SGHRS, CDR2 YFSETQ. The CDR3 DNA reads TGCACCAGCAGCTTGGGGCAGGTTTACGAGCAGTACTTC. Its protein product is CTSSLGQVYEQYF.

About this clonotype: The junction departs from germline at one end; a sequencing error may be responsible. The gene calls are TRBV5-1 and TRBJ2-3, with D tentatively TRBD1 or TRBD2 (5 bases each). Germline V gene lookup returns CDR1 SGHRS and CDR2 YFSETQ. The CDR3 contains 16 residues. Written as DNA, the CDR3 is TGCGCCGGCAGCTTGGGGGTGGAAGGAAGGGCAGATACGCAGTATTTT. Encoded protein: CAGSLGVEGRADTQYF. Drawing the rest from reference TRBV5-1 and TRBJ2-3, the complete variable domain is KAGVTQTPRYLIKTRGQQVTLSCSPISGHRSVSWYQQTPGQGLQFLFEYFSETQRNKGNFPGRFSGRQFSNSRSEMNVSTLELGDSALYLCAGSLGVEGRADTQYFGPGTRLTVL.

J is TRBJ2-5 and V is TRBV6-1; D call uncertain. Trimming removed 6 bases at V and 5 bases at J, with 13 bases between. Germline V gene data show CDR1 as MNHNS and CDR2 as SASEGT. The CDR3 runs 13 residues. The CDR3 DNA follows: TGTGCCAGCAGCGATAGGCCGAGGGAGACCCAGTACTTC. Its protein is CASSDRPRETQYF.

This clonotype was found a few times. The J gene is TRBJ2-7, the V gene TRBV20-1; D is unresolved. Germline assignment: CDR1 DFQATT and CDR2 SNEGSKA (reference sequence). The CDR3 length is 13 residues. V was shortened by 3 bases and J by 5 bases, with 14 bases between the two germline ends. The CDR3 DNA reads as TGCAGTGCTAGCCGGTCGACCGCAGACGAGCAGTACTTC. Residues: CSASRSTADEQYF.

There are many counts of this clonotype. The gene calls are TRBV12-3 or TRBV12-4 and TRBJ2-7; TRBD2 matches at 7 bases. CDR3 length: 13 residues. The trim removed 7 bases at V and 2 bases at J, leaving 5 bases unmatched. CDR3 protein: CASTGGTTYEQYF. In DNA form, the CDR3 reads TGTGCCAGCACCGGGGGGACTACCTACGAGCAGTACTTC.

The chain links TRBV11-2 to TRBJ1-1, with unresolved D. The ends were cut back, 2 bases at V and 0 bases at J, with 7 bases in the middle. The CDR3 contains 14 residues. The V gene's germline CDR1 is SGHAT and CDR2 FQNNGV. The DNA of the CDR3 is TGTGCCAGCAGCTTATATTTGTTGAACACTGAAGCTTTCTTT. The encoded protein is CASSLYLLNTEAFF. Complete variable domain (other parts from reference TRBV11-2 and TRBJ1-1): EAGVAQSPRYKIIEKRQSVAFWCNPISGHATLYWYQQILGQGPKLLIQFQNNGVVDDSQLPKDRFSAERLKGVDSTLKIQPAKLEDSAVYLCASSLYLLNTEAFFGQGTRLTVV.

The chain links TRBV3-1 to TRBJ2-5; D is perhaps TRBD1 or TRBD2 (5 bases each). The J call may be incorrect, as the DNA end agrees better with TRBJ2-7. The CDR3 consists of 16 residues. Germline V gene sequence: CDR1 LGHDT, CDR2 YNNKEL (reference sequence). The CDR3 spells CASSQSWGLGLSEQYF. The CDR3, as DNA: TGTGCCAGCAGCCAAAGCTGGGGGTTAGGCTTGAGCGAGCAGTACTTC.

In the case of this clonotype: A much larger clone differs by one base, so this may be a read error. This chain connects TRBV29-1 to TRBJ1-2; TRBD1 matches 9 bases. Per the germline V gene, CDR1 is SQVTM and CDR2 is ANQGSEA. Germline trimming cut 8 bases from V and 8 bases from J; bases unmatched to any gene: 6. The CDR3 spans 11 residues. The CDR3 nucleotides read TGCAGCACCAGGACAGGGGACGGCTACACCTTC. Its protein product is CSTRTGDGYTF.

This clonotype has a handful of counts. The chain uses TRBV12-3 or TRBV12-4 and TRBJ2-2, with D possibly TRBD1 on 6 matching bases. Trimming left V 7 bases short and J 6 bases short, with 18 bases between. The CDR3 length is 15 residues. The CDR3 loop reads CASTLTPGVSGELFF. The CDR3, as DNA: TGTGCCAGCACTCTGACGCCAGGGGTATCCGGGGAGCTGTTTTTT.

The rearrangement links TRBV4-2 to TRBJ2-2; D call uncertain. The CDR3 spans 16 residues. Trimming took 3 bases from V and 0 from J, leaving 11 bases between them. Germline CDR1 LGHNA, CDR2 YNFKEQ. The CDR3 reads CASSQDNGANTGELFF. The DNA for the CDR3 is TGTGCCAGCAGCCAGGATAACGGCGCGAACACCGGGGAGCTGTTTTTT.